The clone carrying this T cell receptor (beta chain) was seen only a few times. Its antigen is currently unknown. V dropped 7 bases and J dropped 3 bases, with 16 bases sitting between them. This CDR3 region has 15 residues. CDR1 and CDR2 (germline): SNHLY, FYNNEI. These data come from a study of cytomegalovirus exposure and HLA in healthy donors. Using immunoSEQ multiplex PCR, the repertoire was profiled, and TCRdb retains in-frame clones only, with some absent. The table shows more than 150,000 clones, with approximately 83% occurring only once. Regarding the study as a whole: Cytomegalovirus association was listed for about 180 TCR beta chains.

This chain links TRBV2 with TRBJ1-5; D is uncertain. This sequence was found in a woman between 18 and 29 years old in good health and CMV-seropositive. Material for sequencing was PBMCs. This CDR3 reads CASNEALMDNQPQHF. For the CDR3, the DNA is TGTGCCAGCAACGAGGCCTTGATGGACAATCAGCCCCAGCATTTT.